The clone carrying this T cell receptor beta chain was seen only a few times. What it binds is not known. The data stem from a study of T cells in Graves' hyperthyroidism and ophthalmopathy. Whole-study results and caveats: Ophthalmopathy was predicted by the model a median of roughly 6.6 months ahead of onset.

Deletions cut 2 bases from V and 0 bases from J, with 4 bases between. Per germline, CDR1 MGHRA and CDR2 YSYEKL. This CDR3 comprises 13 residues. Researchers amplified the TCR beta CDR3 regions from RNA transcripts. The HTBI primer set was used in a first-round RT-PCR of the TCR CDR3. TCRdb re-analysed the multiplex PCR reads in MiXCR, keeping a single row per CDR3 protein. The table has 600,000 or so distinct CDR3 sequences, 13% to 15% seen once. The rearrangement joins TRBV4-1 to TRBJ1-1, with D hard to call. The specimen sequenced was blood. The receptor was isolated from a young woman with Graves' ophthalmopathy. Here the CDR3 DNA reads TGCGCCAGCAGCCAACCGATGAACACTGAAGCTTTCTTT. Translation gives CASSQPMNTEAFF.